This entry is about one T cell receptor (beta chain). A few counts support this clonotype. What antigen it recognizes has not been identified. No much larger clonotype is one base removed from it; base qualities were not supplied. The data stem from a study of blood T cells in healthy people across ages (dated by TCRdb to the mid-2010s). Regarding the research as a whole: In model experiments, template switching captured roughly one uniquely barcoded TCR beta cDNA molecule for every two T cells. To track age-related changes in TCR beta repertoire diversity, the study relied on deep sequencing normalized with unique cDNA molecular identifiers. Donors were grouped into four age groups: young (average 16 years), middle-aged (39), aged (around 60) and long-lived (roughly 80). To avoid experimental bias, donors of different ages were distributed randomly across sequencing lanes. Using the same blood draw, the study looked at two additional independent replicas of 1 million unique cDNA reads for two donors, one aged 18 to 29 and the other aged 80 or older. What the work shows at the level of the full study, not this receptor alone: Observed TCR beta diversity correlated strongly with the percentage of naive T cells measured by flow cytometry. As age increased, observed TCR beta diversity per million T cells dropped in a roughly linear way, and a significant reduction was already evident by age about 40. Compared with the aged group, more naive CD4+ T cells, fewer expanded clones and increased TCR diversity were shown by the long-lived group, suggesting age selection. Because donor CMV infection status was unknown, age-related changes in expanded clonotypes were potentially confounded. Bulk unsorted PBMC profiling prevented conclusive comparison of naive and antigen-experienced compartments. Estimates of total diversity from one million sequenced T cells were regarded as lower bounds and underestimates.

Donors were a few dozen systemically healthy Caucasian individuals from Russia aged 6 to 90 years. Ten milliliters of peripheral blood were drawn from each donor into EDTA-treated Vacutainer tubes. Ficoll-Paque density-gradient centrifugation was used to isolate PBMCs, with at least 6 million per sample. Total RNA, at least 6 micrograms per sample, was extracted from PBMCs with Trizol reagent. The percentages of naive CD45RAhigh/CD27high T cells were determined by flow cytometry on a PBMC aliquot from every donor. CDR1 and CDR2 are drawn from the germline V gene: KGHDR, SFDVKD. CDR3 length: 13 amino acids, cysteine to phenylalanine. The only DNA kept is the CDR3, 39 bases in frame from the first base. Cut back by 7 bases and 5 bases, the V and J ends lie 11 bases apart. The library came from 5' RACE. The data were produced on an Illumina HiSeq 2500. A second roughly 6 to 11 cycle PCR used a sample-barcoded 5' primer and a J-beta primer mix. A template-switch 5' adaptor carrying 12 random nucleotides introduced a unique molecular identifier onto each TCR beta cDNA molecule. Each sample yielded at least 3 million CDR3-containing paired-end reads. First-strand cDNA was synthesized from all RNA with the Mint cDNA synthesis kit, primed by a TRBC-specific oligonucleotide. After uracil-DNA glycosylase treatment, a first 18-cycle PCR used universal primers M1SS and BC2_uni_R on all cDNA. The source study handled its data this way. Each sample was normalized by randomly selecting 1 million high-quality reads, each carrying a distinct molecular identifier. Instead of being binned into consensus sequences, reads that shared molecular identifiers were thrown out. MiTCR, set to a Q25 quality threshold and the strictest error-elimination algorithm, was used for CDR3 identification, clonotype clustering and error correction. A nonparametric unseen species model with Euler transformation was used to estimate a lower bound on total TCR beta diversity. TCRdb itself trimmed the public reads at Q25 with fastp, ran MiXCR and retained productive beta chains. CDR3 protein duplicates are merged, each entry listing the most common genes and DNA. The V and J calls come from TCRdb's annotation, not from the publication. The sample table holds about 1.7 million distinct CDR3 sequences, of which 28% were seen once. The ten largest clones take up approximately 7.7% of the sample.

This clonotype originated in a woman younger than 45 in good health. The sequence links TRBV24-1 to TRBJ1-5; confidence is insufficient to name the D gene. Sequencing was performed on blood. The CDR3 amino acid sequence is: CATRPGQDQPQHF. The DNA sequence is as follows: TGTGCCACCAGACCGGGTCAAGATCAGCCCCAGCATTTT.